A selection of T cell receptor beta chains follows, all from one sample in a study of blood T cell repertoires in COVID-19. The protocol was immunoSEQ multiplex PCR, while the TCRdb copy is restricted to in-frame clones and leaves out a portion. This sample yields about 200,000 clones, of which roughly 80% are seen a single time; less than 11% belongs to the top ten. Sample: peripheral blood. Source of these receptors: a woman of 80 years or more with acute or convalescent COVID-19. Each CDR3 is given with its conserved first and last residue. The D gene is left open where the match is weak. The size of a clone is reported for some rows only, either as once, few or many, or as a class for expanded clones.

TRBJ2-1	.	TRBD2	TRBV2	CASPGLAGPNEQFF	TGTGCCAGCCCGGGACTAGCGGGGCCCAATGAGCAGTTCTTC
TRBJ2-4	few	.	TRBV5-1	CASSSQPESIQYF	TGCGCCAGCAGCTCTCAACCCGAGAGCATTCAGTACTTC
TRBJ1-4	.	TRBD1	TRBV7-2	CASSLFQGASNEKLFF	TGTGCCAGCAGCTTGTTTCAGGGGGCCTCTAATGAAAAACTGTTTTTT
TRBJ2-7	.	TRBD2	TRBV11-3	CASSISGVNSYEQYF	TGTGCCAGCAGCATTAGCGGGGTGAACTCCTACGAGCAGTACTTC
TRBJ1-5	.	.	TRBV7-2	CASSSHWGHHSNQPQHF	TGTGCCAGCAGCTCCCACTGGGGACACCATAGCAATCAGCCCCAGCATTTT
TRBJ1-5	few	TRBD1	TRBV19	CASTVDRGDQPQHF	TGTGCCAGTACTGTAGACAGGGGGGATCAGCCCCAGCATTTT
TRBJ2-5	.	TRBD2	TRBV24-1	CATSDFGGKETQYF	TGTGCCACCAGTGATTTCGGGGGGAAAGAGACCCAGTACTTC
TRBJ2-5	.	.	TRBV7-2	CASSLGRGPQETQYF	TGTGCCAGCAGCTTAGGTCGGGGTCCTCAAGAGACCCAGTACTTC
TRBJ2-5	.	TRBD2	TRBV10-2	CASSVFSGGGLAGGPETQYF	TGCGCCAGCAGTGTGTTTTCCGGCGGCGGACTAGCGGGAGGGCCCGAGACCCAGTACTTC
TRBJ2-7	.	.	TRBV12-3/TRBV12-4	CASTPGFPYEQYF	TGTGCCAGCACACCGGGGTTCCCTTACGAGCAGTACTTC
TRBJ2-7	.	TRBD1	TRBV15	CATSRDRGQGKSYEQYF	TGTGCCACCAGCAGAGATAGGGGACAGGGGAAATCCTACGAGCAGTACTTC
TRBJ2-7	.	TRBD2	TRBV30	CAWTNLAGGPGEQYF	TGTGCCTGGACAAACCTAGCGGGAGGGCCAGGCGAGCAGTACTTC
TRBJ1-1	.	.	TRBV12-3/TRBV12-4	CASRRTEGTEAFF	TGTGCCAGCAGGAGGACGGAGGGCACTGAAGCTTTCTTT
TRBJ1-4	once	.	TRBV6-1	CASSEWAGENEKLFF	TGTGCCAGCAGTGAATGGGCAGGGGAGAATGAAAAACTGTTTTTT
TRBJ1-2	.	.	TRBV6-1	CASSDRSQVEINYGYTF	TGTGCCAGCAGTGACCGCTCCCAGGTAGAAATTAACTATGGCTACACCTTC
TRBJ1-2	.	.	TRBV7-3	CARAHPQRVYGYTF	TGTGCCAGAGCTCACCCACAGAGAGTCTATGGCTACACCTTC
TRBJ1-1	.	.	TRBV6-5	CASSSLGGNTEAFF	TGTGCCAGCAGCTCCCTAGGTGGAAACACTGAAGCTTTCTTT
TRBJ1-5	.	TRBD1	TRBV19	CASSINPGGARSNQPQHF	TGTGCCAGTAGTATAAATCCAGGGGGCGCGAGGAGCAATCAGCCCCAGCATTTT
TRBJ1-2	.	.	TRBV13	CASSLAPILRGYTF	TGTGCCAGCAGCTTAGCCCCGATTCTTCGGGGCTACACCTTC
TRBJ2-7	.	.	TRBV29-1	CSVEDGRGAPNEQYF	TGCAGCGTTGAAGATGGGAGAGGTGCTCCCAACGAGCAGTACTTC
TRBJ1-2	.	TRBD1	TRBV27	CASSAGTANYGYTF	TGTGCCAGCAGCGCCGGGACAGCTAACTATGGCTACACCTTC
TRBJ2-3	.	TRBD2	TRBV24-1	CATSDLYAGGGPDTQYF	TGTGCCACCAGTGATTTGTACGCGGGAGGGGGGCCAGATACGCAGTATTTT
TRBJ1-4	.	TRBD1	TRBV15	CATSRRQGALNEKLFF	TGTGCCACCAGCAGGCGACAGGGGGCGCTTAATGAAAAACTGTTTTTT
TRBJ1-3	.	TRBD1	TRBV6-2/TRBV6-3	CASSPQGAIGNTIYF	TGTGCCAGCAGCCCACAGGGGGCGATTGGAAACACCATATATTTT
TRBJ1-3	.	.	TRBV5-1	CASSLGGVSGNTIYF	TGCGCCAGCAGCTTGGGTGGAGTCTCTGGAAACACCATATATTTT
TRBJ2-5	once	.	TRBV30	CAWKMTVQETQYF	TGTGCCTGGAAAATGACAGTACAAGAGACCCAGTACTTC
TRBJ1-2	.	TRBD1	TRBV28	CASRGTGRGYYGYTF	TGTGCCAGCAGAGGGACAGGGAGAGGGTACTATGGCTACACCTTC
TRBJ1-2	.	.	TRBV10-3	CAISTGRAANYGYTF	TGTGCCATCAGCACCGGCAGGGCAGCTAACTATGGCTACACCTTC
TRBJ1-2	few	.	TRBV30	CANTAGGPGGYTF	TGTGCCAACACCGCCGGGGGGCCGGGGGGCTACACCTTC